One and the same sample provided the 29 T cell receptor beta chains below, sequenced in a study of shared clonotypes between healthy human individuals (TCRdb year 2020). The receptor library was made with the immunoSEQ multiplex PCR assay. The immuneACCESS repertoire file appears here via TCRdb, limited to in-frame rearrangements. These files lack a portion of the clones; in checked studies, under half of the deficit traces to unresolved V genes, and the cause of the others is not known. The sample has around 200,000 clones on record, about 66% of them singletons. Of the sample, 10% is held by the ten largest clones. Source material: memory CD4+ T cells sorted from blood. Reading the label with the study, this specimen's cell subset or site is: CD45RA-negative fraction. Receptors were obtained from a man younger than 40 in good health.

The chain links TRBV18 to TRBJ2-7, with TRBD2 as a possible D gene (5 bases). Germline loops: CDR1 KGHSH, CDR2 LQKENI. The CDR3 totals 12 residues. Trimming cost V 5 bases and J 6 bases, with 11 bases left between them. CDR3 residues: CASSSGLPEQYF. The CDR3 DNA sequence: TGTGCCAGCTCATCCGGACTCCCCGAGCAGTACTTC.

V and J are TRBV5-1 and TRBJ2-7, with D uncertain. Germline CDR1 SGHRS, CDR2 YFSETQ. The CDR3 runs 11 residues. Trimming cost V 2 bases and J 8 bases, with 8 bases left between them. Here the CDR3 DNA reads TGCGCCAGCAGCTTAGAAAGTCAGCAGTACTTC. This sequence encodes CASSLESQQYF.

As to this clone: The sample has other DNA sequences that encode this CDR3 too. The chain combines TRBV5-1 with TRBJ2-3; D uncertain. This CDR3 has 13 residues. Trimming took 4 bases from V and 4 from J, leaving 10 bases between them. Per the germline V gene, CDR1 is SGHRS and CDR2 is YFSETQ. This CDR3 reads CASSLGGADTQYF. Here the CDR3 DNA reads TGCGCCAGCAGCCTGGGCGGCGCAGATACGCAGTATTTT.

This clone was counted between two and nine times. V usage is TRBV11-2 and J usage is TRBJ2-1, with D unclear. The CDR3 runs 16 residues. Germline values: CDR1 SGHAT, CDR2 FQNNGV. V lost 3 bases, J lost 10 bases, and 22 bases lay in between. For the CDR3, the DNA is TGTGCCAGCAGCTTTCTATTCTCGCAACCAACTCGGGAGCAGTTCTTC. Protein product: CASSFLFSQPTREQFF.

This clone appeared a single time. This chain connects TRBV4-1 to TRBJ2-7; unclear D gene. The CDR3 runs 15 residues. V was trimmed by 2 bases and J by 2 bases, leaving 13 bases between them. Looked up from germline, CDR1 is MGHRA and CDR2 is YSYEKL. The CDR3 sequence: CASSQFPNQPYEQYF. CDR3 DNA sequence: TGCGCCAGCAGCCAATTTCCGAACCAGCCCTACGAGCAGTACTTC.

The CDR3 sequence is CASSPRLLAGADTQYF. CDR3 nucleotides: TGTGCCAGCTCACCCCGACTCCTAGCGGGAGCGGATACGCAGTATTTT. The gene calls are TRBV18 and TRBJ2-3; 10 bases fit TRBD2. V shed 3 bases, J shed 6 bases, and the junction held 9 bases outside the gene matches. The CDR3 runs to 16 residues. CDR1 is KGHSH and CDR2 is LQKENI in the germline V gene. The whole variable domain, remainder taken from reference TRBV18 and TRBJ2-3, is NAGVMQNPRHLVRRRGQEARLRCSPMKGHSHVYWYRQLPEEGLKFMVYLQKENIIDESGMPKERFSAEFPKEGPSILRIQQVVRGDSAAYFCASSPRLLAGADTQYFGPGTRLTVL.

Only a few counts were recorded for this clone. The CDR3 DNA reads as TGTGCCAGCAGTGTTGGGAGTGCGGGCAATCAGCCCCAGCATTTT. As protein: CASSVGSAGNQPQHF. The V call is TRBV6-1, the J call TRBJ1-5; no reliable D call. The length of the CDR3 is 15 residues. Germline lookup yields CDR1 MNHNS and CDR2 SASEGT. The V end was cut by 4 bases, the J end by 2 bases, with 12 bases between.

The chain has TRBV14 and TRBJ2-7, with TRBD1 matching over 7 bases. The CDR3 totals 13 residues. Losses at the gene ends were 4 bases for V and 6 bases for J; bases not matched to a gene: 6. Germline assignment: CDR1 SGHDN and CDR2 FVKESK. This CDR3 is CASSRDRRSEQYF. The CDR3 DNA is TGTGCCAGCAGCCGGGACAGACGGAGCGAGCAGTACTTC.

The chain carries TRBV4-2 and TRBJ2-2; D remains ambiguous. Germline CDR1 is LGHNA and CDR2 is YNFKEQ. Deletions cut 3 bases from V and 3 bases from J, with 11 bases between. The CDR3 has 15 amino acids. CDR3 sequence (DNA): TGTGCCAGCAGCCAGGCTGATCGGGACACCGGGGAGCTGTTTTTT. Amino acid sequence: CASSQADRDTGELFF.

This sequence joins TRBV7-8 and TRBJ1-2; 8 bases match TRBD1. Germline assignment: CDR1 SGHVS and CDR2 FQNEAQ. V lost 4 bases to trimming and J lost 2 bases; unmatched junction nucleotides: 12. The CDR3 covers 17 residues. This CDR3 reads CASSSIPRTGPNYGYTF. CDR3 DNA sequence: TGTGCCAGCAGCTCCATTCCGAGGACAGGGCCCAACTATGGCTACACCTTC.

The rearrangement uses TRBV6-6 and TRBJ2-1, with D tentatively TRBD1 (6 bases). Germline assignment: CDR1 MNHNY and CDR2 SVGAGI (reference sequence). Deletions cut 2 bases from V and 5 bases from J, with 10 bases between. The CDR3 consists of 14 residues. CDR3 in amino acids: CASSYQGWDNEQFF. The DNA of the CDR3 is TGTGCCAGCAGTTACCAGGGGTGGGACAATGAGCAGTTCTTC.

This sequence joins TRBV27 and TRBJ2-5; D may be TRBD1 or TRBD2 (5 bases each). The germline CDR1 and CDR2 sequences are MNHEY and SMNVEV (reference sequence). V was cut by 5 bases and J by 1 base, with 14 bases left in between. The CDR3 length is 15 residues. CDR3 residues: CASSTWDGLQETQYF. The CDR3 region has the DNA TGTGCCAGCAGTACATGGGACGGACTCCAAGAGACCCAGTACTTC.

The gene calls are TRBV4-1 and TRBJ2-2, with D perhaps matching TRBD1 (5 bases). The CDR3 contains 16 residues. V was cut by 1 base and J by 5 bases, with 14 bases left in between. Looked up from germline, CDR1 is MGHRA and CDR2 is YSYEKL. CDR3 in amino acids: CASSQVTFRATGELFF. The CDR3 DNA sequence: TGCGCCAGCAGCCAAGTTACGTTCAGGGCAACCGGGGAGCTGTTTTTT.

This chain connects TRBV7-6 to TRBJ2-7; 12 bases match TRBD2. Germline V CDR1 and CDR2: SGHVS, FNYEAQ. The CDR3 runs to 16 residues. V gave up 4 bases and J gave up 5 bases; unmatched junction bases: 9. CDR3 DNA sequence: TGTGCCAGCAGCTCAACCCGGACTAGCGGGAACGACGAGCAGTACTTC. Translated, it gives CASSSTRTSGNDEQYF.

This clone appeared a few times. V and J are TRBV4-1 and TRBJ2-7; the D gene is possibly TRBD1 (6 bases). This CDR3 has 18 residues. Deletions cut 8 bases from V and 2 bases from J, with 28 bases between. Germline V gives CDR1 MGHRA, CDR2 YSYEKL. The CDR3 nucleotides read TGCGCCAGCTCGCTTGGCCCTCGGACAGCATATACCCCCTACGAGCAGTACTTC. This gives the protein CASSLGPRTAYTPYEQYF.

V and J are TRBV28 and TRBJ1-1, with D possibly matching TRBD1 (5 bases). This CDR3 has 13 residues. The V gene lost 6 bases and the J gene lost 6 bases, with 14 bases spanning the gap. Germline values: CDR1 MDHEN, CDR2 SYDVKM. CDR3 region: CASRIPRDAEAFF. CDR3 in DNA: TGTGCCAGCAGGATCCCCAGGGATGCTGAAGCTTTCTTT.

Details on this clone: This sample includes further DNA sequences coding for the same CDR3. The genes are TRBV7-8 and TRBJ1-2; 11 bases map to TRBD1. Losses at the gene ends were 1 base for V and 4 bases for J; bases not matched to a gene: 2. The CDR3 extends over 15 amino acids. Germline lookup yields CDR1 SGHVS and CDR2 FQNEAQ. CDR3 coding DNA: TGTGCCAGCAGCTTAGGGACAGGGGGCGTCTATGGCTACACCTTC. It codes for CASSLGTGGVYGYTF.

The chain joins TRBV20-1 to TRBJ2-1, with D unclear. V lost 5 bases and J 3 bases, leaving 5 bases between the germline ends. The CDR3 sequence is 11 residues long. Germline assignment: CDR1 DFQATT and CDR2 SNEGSKA (reference sequence). The CDR3 nucleotides read TGCAGTGCTGATAACTACAATGAGCAGTTCTTC. Protein sequence: CSADNYNEQFF.

The genes are TRBV6-5 and TRBJ1-2, with D possibly being TRBD1 (5 bases). The CDR3 loop spans 14 amino acids. The germline V and J ends were trimmed by 2 bases and 8 bases, with 15 bases remaining between them. The germline V gene encodes CDR1 MNHEY and CDR2 SVGAGI. The CDR3 protein is CASSYVGHLGGYTF. CDR3 bases: TGTGCCAGCAGTTACGTGGGGCACCTAGGCGGCTACACCTTC.

This chain links TRBV19 with TRBJ2-3, with 13 nucleotides matching TRBD2. The CDR3 consists of 13 residues. V was clipped by 8 bases and J by 6 bases; unmatched bases: 2. Per the germline V gene, CDR1 is LNHDA and CDR2 is SQIVND (reference sequence). Here the CDR3 DNA reads TGTGCCAGTGGGACTAGCGGGACGGATACGCAGTATTTT. Amino acid sequence: CASGTSGTDTQYF.

Concerning this clone itself: Different DNA sequences within this sample yield the same CDR3. The DNA of the CDR3 is TGTGCCAGCAGTTACCCGGGCACAGATACGCAGTATTTT. Protein sequence: CASSYPGTDTQYF. The V gene is TRBV6-6, the J gene TRBJ2-3, with unresolved D. Germline loops: CDR1 MNHNY, CDR2 SVGAGI (reference sequence). The CDR3 has 13 residues. V lost 2 bases and J lost 1, with 4 bases in between.

This chain joins TRBV5-1 and TRBJ2-1, with D tentatively TRBD2 (5 bases). The germline CDR1 and CDR2 sequences are SGHRS and YFSETQ. The CDR3 spans 14 residues. The V end was cut by 5 bases, the J end by 9 bases, with 18 bases between. The CDR3 sequence is CASRQHGLRAEQFF. CDR3 DNA: TGCGCCAGCAGACAACACGGACTGAGGGCTGAGCAGTTCTTC.

V usage is TRBV7-2 and J usage is TRBJ2-7, with a possible D match to TRBD2 (7 bases). This CDR3 comprises 15 residues. Trimming pared 5 bases from V and 2 bases from J, leaving 16 bases between. Germline V CDR1 and CDR2: SGHTA, FQGNSA. The CDR3 spells CASSPSGGRPYEQYF. The CDR3, as DNA: TGTGCCAGCAGCCCCTCGGGGGGCAGACCCTACGAGCAGTACTTC.

The CDR3 region is CASSARGSLVPQYF. The CDR3 DNA follows: TGTGCCAGCAGTGCGCGTGGCTCCTTGGTTCCCCAGTACTTC. The V and J genes are TRBV6-1 and TRBJ2-5; D not certain. Trimming took 4 bases from V and 9 from J, leaving 18 bases between them. Germline CDR1 is MNHNS and CDR2 is SASEGT. The CDR3 sequence is 14 residues long.

The rearrangement joins TRBV25-1 to TRBJ2-3; D is unresolved. Germline V gives CDR1 MGHDK, CDR2 SYGVNS. V lost 2 bases and J lost 0, with 12 bases in between. CDR3 size: 16 residues. CDR3 sequence (DNA): TGTGCCAGCAGTGAACTATCTCCAAGCAGCACAGATACGCAGTATTTT. Residues: CASSELSPSSTDTQYF.

The rearrangement links TRBV5-4 to TRBJ2-1, with TRBD1 matching over 7 bases. In germline, CDR1 is SGHNT, CDR2 YYREEE (reference sequence). This CDR3 comprises 15 residues. The V segment lost 0 bases and the J segment 9 bases; nucleotides outside the gene matches: 9. The chain's CDR3 is CASSLAKTGQGEQFF. CDR3 coding DNA: TGTGCCAGCAGCTTGGCCAAGACAGGGCAAGGTGAGCAGTTCTTC.

The chain joins TRBV5-3 to TRBJ2-1; 8 positions match TRBD2. TRBV5-3 is given ORF status, its function remaining uncertain. Germline trimming cut 1 base from V and 5 bases from J; bases unmatched to any gene: 11. The CDR3 covers 17 residues. DNA of the CDR3: TGTGCCAGAAGCTTGATCTCGAGTAGCGGGAACGACAATGAGCAGTTCTTC. Translating gives CARSLISSSGNDNEQFF.

The chain is built from TRBV7-9 and TRBJ1-2; no clear D. This CDR3 comprises 14 residues. Trimming took 1 base from V and 6 from J, leaving 12 bases between them. Germline V gene sequence: CDR1 SEHNR, CDR2 FQNEAQ (reference sequence). CDR3 sequence (DNA): TGTGCCAGCAGCTTAGAGTCCGATTTTCATGGCTACACCTTC. It is translated as CASSLESDFHGYTF.

The DNA of the CDR3 is TGTGCCAGCAGCTTAAAGATTGAGCAGTTCTTC. This sequence encodes CASSLKIEQFF. This sequence joins TRBV7-2 and TRBJ2-1, with D unresolved. This CDR3 spans 11 amino acids. Per the germline V gene, CDR1 is SGHTA and CDR2 is FQGNSA. Trimming removed 2 bases from V and 9 bases from J, with 5 bases in between.